This T cell receptor (beta chain) came from a study of T cell responses to AZD1222 COVID-19 vaccine. Study background: Pooled together were second doses at about 4 or about 12 weeks. Notes on the study in general: Spike regions recognized by vaccine-associated CD4 TCRs spanned the protein, led by 160-218 and 743-854. Sampling that yielded the repertoires occurred only after the peak T cell response. Seropositive AZD1222 recipients at baseline numbered only 5 to 7.

Sequencing used immunoSEQ multiplex PCR; TCRdb keeps in-frame clones, though not all of them. The table lists tens of thousands of clones, roughly 85% of them singletons. A word on this clone: Its antigen is undetermined.

Sequences were derived from peripheral blood, sampled on day 0 of AZD1222 vaccination. The clonotype comes from an adult in good health.

CDR3 region: CAWSSSGDSPLHF. CDR3 DNA sequence: TGTGCCTGGAGTTCCTCCGGGGATTCACCCCTCCACTTT. The rearrangement links TRBV30 to TRBJ1-6; unclear D gene. The V and J ends lost 2 bases and 8 bases respectively, with 10 bases between them. This CDR3 spans 13 amino acids. Germline V gene lookup returns CDR1 GTSNPN and CDR2 SVGIG (reference sequence).